This T cell receptor (beta chain) was captured by sequencing in a study of vaccination and CD4 T cells after COVID-19. Study details: The convalescent population consisted of six males and four females, two of whom were of Hispanic ethnicity. Overlapping spike pools from SARS-CoV-2 and HCoV-NL63, HCoV-OC43 and HCoV-229E served as culture stimuli.

This CDR3 has 15 residues. Trimming left V 3 bases short and J 2 bases short, with 13 bases between. CDR1 and CDR2 from the germline V gene are SNHLY and FYNNEI. Remarks on this clonotype: Its antigen is not identified.

The Oncomine TCR Beta short-read assay was applied to DNA of cultured CD4+ T cells. Genomic DNA was taken out of cultured CD4+ T cells by extraction. TCRdb reprocessed the PCR reads via MiXCR and lists one record per CDR3 protein. The sample consists of around 20,000 distinct CDR3 sequences, about 50% of them appearing once. Treatment meaning: roughly nine-day PBMC culture with coronavirus spike peptide pools or control peptides (ViraFEST assay). Sequencing was performed on CD4+ T cells from blood, cultured in vitro. The TCR comes from a human donor who had recovered from COVID-19. The rearrangement joins TRBV2 to TRBJ2-5, with D maybe TRBD1 (6 bases). CDR3 sequence: CASSETRGRQETQYF. The DNA of the CDR3 is TGTGCCAGCAGTGAGACCAGGGGACGACAAGAGACCCAGTACTTC.